Listed here is a single TCR beta chain. These data come from a study of blood T cell repertoires in COVID-19. Overall study context: PBMCs, B-cell-depleted T cells, or T cells were the source of the cDNA or gDNA that made up the material.

CDR3 length: 14 amino acids. V was trimmed by 0 bases and J by 4 bases, leaving 10 bases between them. CDR1 and CDR2 (germline): SGDLS, YYNGEE. As originally analysed: Estimated nucleated cell counts came from reference gene primer amplification. Only in-frame clones appear in the TCRdb table, and some are missing; sequencing was by immunoSEQ multiplex PCR. V and J calls and clone size are those listed in that table; D and trimming were worked out from the DNA. The table records over 60,000 clones, over 75% of them present only once. The sequenced sample was peripheral blood. This receptor was obtained from a man aged 65 to 79 with active or convalescent COVID-19. The chain recombines TRBV9 with TRBJ2-5, with D possibly matching TRBD2 (5 bases). CDR3 loop: CASSVGLALETQYF. The DNA of the CDR3 is TGTGCCAGCAGCGTAGGGCTAGCTCTAGAGACCCAGTACTTC.